The 3 T cell receptor beta chains below come from one sample, sequenced in a study of blood T cell repertoires in COVID-19. This table comes from immunoSEQ multiplex PCR, and its TCRdb copy is limited to in-frame clones, with some not included. The sample consists of around 190,000 clones, under 85% of them appearing once. The sequencing sample was made of peripheral blood. These receptors were collected from a human donor in a cohort sampled during active COVID-19.

This rearrangement joins TRBV7-9 to TRBJ1-1; 7 bases fit TRBD1. The CDR3 has 18 residues. Germline-derived CDR1 and CDR2 are SEHNR and FQNEAQ (reference sequence). V lost 6 bases and J lost 3; bases outside the gene matches: 19. CDR3 DNA sequence: TGTGCCAGCAGGTCCACAGACAGGGCCGGAACGGGGCACACTGAAGCTTTCTTT. Translated, it gives CASRSTDRAGTGHTEAFF. The variable domain in full, completed from reference TRBV7-9 and TRBJ1-1, reads DTGVSQNPRHKITKRGQNVTFRCDPISEHNRLYWYRQTLGQGPEFLTYFQNEAQLEKSRLLSDRFSAERPKGSFSTLEIQRTEQGDSAMYLCASRSTDRAGTGHTEAFFGQGTRLTVV.

This chain links TRBV2 with TRBJ1-5, with D tentatively TRBD1 (5 bases). Germline V gives CDR1 SNHLY, CDR2 FYNNEI. The ends were cut back, 6 bases at V and 7 bases at J, with 13 bases in the middle. This CDR3 region has 13 residues. The CDR3: CASSISGVQPQHF. As DNA, the CDR3 is TGTGCCAGCAGCATCTCGGGGGTCCAGCCCCAGCATTTT.

The chain combines TRBV5-1 with TRBJ1-3; D unresolved. The CDR3 has 13 amino acids. V was shortened by 0 bases and J by 6 bases, with 7 bases between the two germline ends. Per the germline V gene, CDR1 is SGHRS and CDR2 is YFSETQ. CDR3 bases: TGCGCCAGCAGCTTGGACGGGGAAAACACCATATATTTT. Protein: CASSLDGENTIYF.